The entry below gives a single TCR beta chain sequence along with its context. This sample is drawn from a study of blood T cell repertoires in COVID-19. About the study: The study drew acute and convalescent COVID-19 samples from the United States, Italy and Spain. The cDNA or gDNA used as material had been derived from T cells, B-cell-depleted T cells, or PBMCs.

The CDR3 loop spans 13 amino acids. Germline V CDR1 and CDR2: LGHDT, YNNKEL (reference sequence). V shed 0 bases and J shed 7 bases, with 7 bases lying between them. In the authors' methods: Reference gene primer amplification gave estimated nucleated cell counts. The table came from immunoSEQ multiplex PCR; TCRdb's copy has only in-frame clones and leaves some out. V, J and clone size derive from that table, while D and trimming were established from the DNA sequence. The sample holds around 89,000 clones, approximately 89% seen once. This chain joins TRBV3-1 (or the pseudogene TRBV3-2) and TRBJ1-5; a weak D match, TRBD1 (6 bases). This TCR came from a man between 60 and 75 years old with acute or convalescent COVID-19. What was sequenced was peripheral blood. CDR3 residues: CASSQDTGQPQHF. The DNA for the CDR3 is TGTGCCAGCAGCCAAGACACAGGGCAGCCCCAGCATTTT.